The 29 T cell receptor beta chains listed next were all sequenced from one sample in a study of CD8 T cells in ankylosing spondylitis. A single record per CDR3 protein comes from TCRdb applying MiXCR to the 5' RACE reads. The sample includes around 130,000 distinct CDR3 sequences, about a tenth of them seen just once. Material: blood, either unsorted or a sorted T cell fraction (not recorded which). The receptors derive from a male donor with ankylosing spondylitis or in good health (not recorded which).

This clonotype has ten or more counts. For the CDR3, the DNA is TGTGCCAGCAGTTTCCCGCCTGAAGCTTTCTTT. The encoded protein is CASSFPPEAFF. J is TRBJ1-1 and V is TRBV6-2 or TRBV6-3; D is ambiguous. Trimming removed 4 bases from V and 6 bases from J, with 6 bases in between. This CDR3 spans 11 amino acids. Germline values: CDR1 MNHEY, CDR2 SVGEGT.

This clonotype was recorded at least ten times. The chain combines TRBV5-1 with TRBJ2-1; 10 nucleotides agree with TRBD1. Losses at the gene ends were 4 bases for V and 6 bases for J; bases not matched to a gene: 7. CDR3 length equals 15 residues. Germline V gives CDR1 SGHRS, CDR2 YFSETQ. The CDR3: CASSPRDRGSNEQFF. The CDR3 DNA reads TGCGCCAGCAGCCCCCGGGACAGGGGATCCAATGAGCAGTTCTTC.

There are many counts of this clonotype. The J gene is TRBJ1-5, the V gene TRBV20-1; TRBD1 agrees at 8 bases. There are 16 residues in the CDR3. The ends lost 6 bases at V and 2 bases at J; junction bases unmatched: 12. CDR1 is DFQATT and CDR2 is SNEGSKA in the germline V gene (reference sequence). The chain's CDR3 is CSATTPGGMGNQPQHF. Here the CDR3 DNA reads TGCAGTGCGACCACCCCAGGGGGCATGGGCAATCAGCCCCAGCATTTT.

This clonotype came up a few times. This rearrangement joins TRBV3-1 to TRBJ1-1, with no clear D. Trimming left V 5 bases short and J 3 bases short, with 10 bases between. The CDR3 sequence is 13 residues long. Per germline, CDR1 LGHDT and CDR2 YNNKEL (reference sequence). The CDR3 nucleotides are TGTGCCAGCAGCTATACATCGGACACTGAAGCTTTCTTT. It translates to CASSYTSDTEAFF. Full variable domain (remainder filled in from reference TRBV3-1 and TRBJ1-1): DTAVSQTPKYLVTQMGNDKSIKCEQNLGHDTMYWYKQDSKKFLKIMFSYNNKELIINETVPNRFSPKSPDKAHLNLHINSLELGDSAVYFCASSYTSDTEAFFGQGTRLTVV.

This clonotype was counted many times. J is TRBJ2-7 and V is TRBV7-6, with 8 bases matching TRBD1. With 5 bases clipped from V and 3 bases from J, the junction kept 24 bases outside the gene matches. The CDR3 is 20 amino acids. CDR1 is SGHVS and CDR2 is FNYEAQ in the germline V gene. The chain's CDR3 is CASSPFSLTGTGHDGYEQYF. The CDR3, as DNA: TGTGCCAGCAGCCCCTTTTCGCTGACCGGGACAGGACACGACGGCTACGAGCAGTACTTC. Based on the CDR3 plus reference TRBV7-6 and TRBJ2-7, the full variable domain is GAGVSQSPRYKVTKRGQDVALRCDPISGHVSLYWYRQALGQGPEFLTYFNYEAQQDKSGLPNDRFSAERPEGSISTLTIQRTEQRDSAMYRCASSPFSLTGTGHDGYEQYFGPGTRLTVT.

As to this clonotype: A much larger clonotype is one base distant, so this may be a read error. The J gene is TRBJ2-5, the V gene TRBV6-6; D not certain. This CDR3 region has 11 residues. CDR1 MNHNY and CDR2 SVGAGI come from the germline V gene (reference sequence). V was shortened by 2 bases and J by 5 bases, with 3 bases between the two germline ends. The chain's CDR3 is CASSYRETQYF. DNA for the CDR3: TGTGCCAGCAGTTACCGGGAGACCCAGTACTTC.

This clonotype has a count of ten or more. J is TRBJ2-1 and V is TRBV27; TRBD2 matches at 14 bases. In germline, CDR1 is MNHEY, CDR2 SMNVEV (reference sequence). There are 15 residues in the CDR3. J was trimmed by 7 bases and V by 6 bases; bases with no gene match: 5. The CDR3 DNA sequence: TGTGCCAGCAGCCAAGGGACTAGCGGGAGAAATGAGCAGTTCTTC. Amino acids: CASSQGTSGRNEQFF.

This clonotype occurred a few times. This chain joins TRBV5-1 and TRBJ1-2, with 9 bases matching TRBD1. Germline CDR1 is SGHRS and CDR2 is YFSETQ. This CDR3 region has 16 residues. Trimming removed 5 bases from V and 6 bases from J; junction bases left unmatched: 14. The CDR3 spells CASRPLTGTGLDGYTF. In nucleotides, the CDR3 is TGCGCCAGCAGACCGCTAACCGGGACAGGGCTCGATGGCTACACCTTC.

Concerning this clonotype itself: A much larger clone sits a single nucleotide away, making a read error possible. The DNA of the CDR3 is TGTGCCAGCAGCTTAGCGCGGGGCTCCTACGAGCAGTACTTC. It yields the protein CASSLARGSYEQYF. The chain couples TRBV7-2 to TRBJ2-7, with D maybe TRBD2 (6 bases). The CDR3 contains 14 residues. Per germline, CDR1 SGHTA and CDR2 FQGNSA. V gave up 0 bases and J gave up 0 bases, with 6 bases separating them.

This chain connects TRBV7-6 to TRBJ2-1; D perhaps matches TRBD2 (5 bases). The CDR3 is made up of 16 amino acids. V was shortened by 1 base and J by 7 bases, with 17 bases between the two germline ends. Germline CDR1 and CDR2: SGHVS and FNYEAQ. This CDR3 reads CASSLVGGWEPNEQFF. Here the CDR3 DNA reads TGTGCCAGCAGCTTAGTAGGCGGGTGGGAGCCGAATGAGCAGTTCTTC.

This clonotype was seen many times. V and J are TRBV15 and TRBJ2-3; no firm D call. Germline CDR1 reads LNHNV; CDR2 reads YYDKDF (reference sequence). Trimming took off 8 bases at V and 2 bases at J, with 11 bases between the two ends. CDR3 length: 13 residues. The CDR3 reads CATSGGITDTQYF. CDR3 bases: TGTGCCACCTCAGGCGGAATCACAGATACGCAGTATTTT.

This clonotype was recorded at least ten times. The CDR3 sequence is CASSYSGASNQPQHF. The CDR3 region has the DNA TGTGCCAGCAGTTACTCGGGGGCGAGCAATCAGCCCCAGCATTTT. The chain has TRBV6-5 and TRBJ1-5; tentative D call: TRBD1 (6 bases). There are 15 residues in the CDR3. Germline V lookup: CDR1 MNHEY, CDR2 SVGAGI. V lost 0 bases to trimming and J lost 1 base, with 7 bases between them.

In its sample, this clonotype was seen many times. The genes are TRBV7-2 and TRBJ2-7; 8 bases are a match to TRBD1. The V gene's germline CDR1 is SGHTA and CDR2 FQGNSA. This CDR3 has 15 amino acids. The ends lost 5 bases at V and 5 bases at J; junction bases unmatched: 11. The CDR3: CASSRMQGAKNEQYF. The DNA for the CDR3 is TGTGCCAGCAGCCGGATGCAGGGGGCAAAGAACGAGCAGTACTTC.

The chain has TRBV29-1 and TRBJ2-2; 7 bases are a match to TRBD2. The V gene's germline CDR1 is SQVTM and CDR2 ANQGSEA. With V trimmed by 1 base and J by 7 bases, 9 bases remained unmatched. The CDR3 runs 15 residues. CDR3 DNA: TGCAGCGTTGAAGTGGAGGAGCGGGGTGTCGGGGAGCTGTTTTTT. It translates to CSVEVEERGVGELFF.

There are many counts of this clonotype. The J gene is TRBJ2-7, the V gene TRBV20-1; 8 nucleotides align to TRBD2. V shed 3 bases, J shed 2 bases, and the junction held 3 bases outside the gene matches. Germline CDR1 reads DFQATT; CDR2 reads SNEGSKA (reference sequence). The length of the CDR3 is 13 residues. CDR3 loop: CSARTSEPYEQYF. For the CDR3, the DNA is TGCAGTGCTAGGACTAGCGAGCCCTACGAGCAGTACTTC.

The chain combines TRBV18 with TRBJ2-1, with TRBD2 matching over 7 bases. This CDR3 spans 13 amino acids. Germline assignment: CDR1 KGHSH and CDR2 LQKENI. V was clipped by 4 bases and J by 5 bases; unmatched bases: 2. The CDR3 region is CASSQGLDNEQFF. For the CDR3, the DNA is TGTGCCAGCTCACAAGGACTAGACAATGAGCAGTTCTTC.

This clonotype was counted only a few times. The CDR3 sequence is CASSQGSGSGEQYF. CDR3 coding DNA: TGTGCCAGCAGCCAAGGTAGCGGGAGCGGCGAGCAGTACTTC. The rearrangement uses TRBV3-1 and TRBJ2-7; 9 bases line up with TRBD2. This CDR3 has 14 amino acids. The V gene's germline CDR1 is LGHDT and CDR2 YNNKEL (reference sequence). The trim removed 1 base at V and 6 bases at J, leaving 4 bases unmatched.

This clonotype has more than one count but fewer than ten. The chain links TRBV5-5 to TRBJ2-7, with D perhaps TRBD1 (6 bases). This CDR3 is 14 amino acids long. Germline-derived CDR1 and CDR2 are SGHKS and YYEKEE (reference sequence). Trimming removed 7 bases at V and 2 bases at J, with 16 bases between. The CDR3 here is CASRQARGTYEQYF. The CDR3 DNA follows: TGTGCCAGCCGCCAGGCCAGGGGTACCTACGAGCAGTACTTC.

The chain uses TRBV5-1 and TRBJ2-2, with a possible D match to TRBD1 (6 bases). The V gene's germline CDR1 is SGHRS and CDR2 YFSETQ. Trimming removed 0 bases from V and 9 bases from J, with 12 bases in between. The CDR3 spans 14 residues. CDR3 sequence reads: CASSLVMGARELFF. In nucleotides, the CDR3 is TGCGCCAGCAGCTTGGTTATGGGGGCCAGGGAGCTGTTTTTT.

Here the CDR3 reads CASSRAGGGTGELFF. The DNA of the CDR3 is TGCGCCAGCAGCCGAGCGGGAGGCGGCACCGGGGAGCTGTTTTTT. This chain joins TRBV5-1 and TRBJ2-2; 9 bases map to TRBD2. The CDR3 contains 15 residues. Losses at the gene ends were 4 bases for V and 4 bases for J; bases not matched to a gene: 5. From germline, CDR1 is SGHRS and CDR2 YFSETQ.

At least ten counts were recorded for this clonotype. The chain is built from TRBV4-3 and TRBJ2-7; D unclear. CDR1 is LGHNA and CDR2 is YSLEER in the germline V gene. Trimming removed 0 bases at V and 2 bases at J, with 8 bases between. The CDR3 sequence is 14 residues long. The CDR3 nucleotides are TGCGCCAGCAGCCAAGATAGGTGGGCCTACGAGCAGTACTTC. Encoded protein: CASSQDRWAYEQYF.

The chain combines TRBV20-1 with TRBJ2-3, with D hard to call. V gave up 3 bases and J gave up 0 bases, with 10 bases separating them. The CDR3 runs 14 residues. Germline CDR1 reads DFQATT; CDR2 reads SNEGSKA (reference sequence). CDR3 coding DNA: TGCAGTGCTAGTGCCGCCACGAGCACAGATACGCAGTATTTT. Its protein product is CSASAATSTDTQYF.

The table lists this clonotype with a few counts. This rearrangement joins TRBV12-3 or TRBV12-4 to TRBJ1-2; D remains ambiguous. The CDR3 contains 14 residues. Trimming shortened V by 6 bases and J by 0 bases, and 11 bases separated the two germline ends. The CDR3 nucleotides read TGTGCCAGCAGGGCGGGCCTAGCTAACTATGGCTACACCTTC. This codes for CASRAGLANYGYTF.

This clonotype was counted at least ten times. This chain connects TRBV29-1 to TRBJ2-2; 7 positions match TRBD2. The CDR3 length is 14 residues. The V and J ends lost 5 bases and 6 bases, in that order; junction bases with no gene match: 9. CDR1 is SQVTM and CDR2 is ANQGSEA in the germline V gene. The CDR3 loop is CSVLAGFTAGELFF. Here the CDR3 DNA reads TGCAGCGTTTTAGCGGGTTTTACCGCCGGGGAGCTGTTTTTT.

This clonotype was detected many times. The chain links TRBV7-6 to TRBJ2-5, with no clear D. Germline V gene sequence: CDR1 SGHVS, CDR2 FNYEAQ. The CDR3 consists of 12 residues. V lost 5 bases and J 2 bases, leaving 6 bases between the germline ends. The CDR3 DNA reads as TGTGCCAGCAGCATAAATCAAGAGACCCAGTACTTC. Encoded protein: CASSINQETQYF.

The V and J genes are TRBV5-1 and TRBJ2-7; D uncertain. This CDR3 is built from 15 residues. The germline CDR1 and CDR2 sequences are SGHRS and YFSETQ. V dropped 4 bases and J dropped 3 bases, with 17 bases sitting between them. As DNA, the CDR3 is TGCGCCAGCAGCCCCCAAGAGGTCCCAAACTACGAGCAGTACTTC. Protein product: CASSPQEVPNYEQYF.

The V and J genes are TRBV27 and TRBJ2-7; 7 bases fit TRBD2. V was clipped by 5 bases and J by 2 bases; unmatched bases: 6. Germline CDR1 is MNHEY and CDR2 is SMNVEV (reference sequence). The CDR3 is 14 residues long. The CDR3 is CASSPGLGTYEQYF. In DNA, the CDR3 is TGTGCCAGCAGTCCCGGACTAGGAACCTACGAGCAGTACTTC.

The J gene is TRBJ1-2, the V gene TRBV30; 8 bases agree with TRBD1. CDR3 size: 13 residues. J gave up 4 bases and V 4 bases, and 5 bases lay outside the gene matches. Germline values: CDR1 GTSNPN, CDR2 SVGIG (reference sequence). CDR3: CAWTLQGAYGYTF. CDR3 DNA: TGTGCCTGGACTCTCCAGGGGGCCTATGGCTACACCTTC.

This clonotype was detected ten times or more. The chain combines TRBV20-1 with TRBJ1-4; 9 bases line up with TRBD1. The CDR3 runs to 15 residues. The V gene end was trimmed by 4 bases and the J gene end by 8 bases; junction bases not matched to a gene: 11. Germline CDR1 is DFQATT and CDR2 is SNEGSKA (reference sequence). CDR3 sequence reads: CSANPGTGILEKLFF. For the CDR3, the DNA is TGCAGTGCTAATCCCGGGACAGGGATTCTGGAAAAACTGTTTTTT.